Below, 21 T cell receptor beta chains from the same sample are listed, as sequenced in a study of T cell responses to AZD1222 COVID-19 vaccine. The table came from immunoSEQ multiplex PCR; TCRdb's copy has only in-frame clones and leaves some out. The repertoire holds 150,000 or so clones, with 80% to 95% as singletons. The sequenced sample was peripheral blood, obtained on day 0 of AZD1222 vaccination. The receptor set was obtained from an adult in good health.

The genes are TRBV7-2 and TRBJ2-1; tentatively, D is TRBD2 (6 bases). Per the germline V gene, CDR1 is SGHTA and CDR2 is FQGNSA. Deletions cut 5 bases from V and 6 bases from J, with 14 bases between. This CDR3 region has 14 residues. The chain's CDR3 is CASSLGLASNEQFF. The CDR3 region has the DNA TGTGCCAGCAGCCTCGGGCTAGCGTCCAATGAGCAGTTCTTC.

V gene TRBV7-2 combines with J gene TRBJ1-6, with D hard to call. Germline values: CDR1 SGHTA, CDR2 FQGNSA. The CDR3 extends over 12 amino acids. Deletions cut 3 bases from V and 4 bases from J, with 1 base between. The CDR3 here is CASSFYNSPLHF. CDR3 coding DNA: TGTGCCAGCAGCTTTTATAATTCACCCCTCCACTTT.

The rearrangement joins TRBV29-1 to TRBJ2-5, with D unresolved. The germline CDR1 and CDR2 sequences are SQVTM and ANQGSEA. There are 14 residues in the CDR3. The germline V and J ends were trimmed by 4 bases and 2 bases, with 14 bases remaining between them. DNA of the CDR3: TGCAGCGTTGTCCGGACGCAGGTTCAAGAGACCCAGTACTTC. Residues: CSVVRTQVQETQYF.

The CDR3 DNA sequence: TGTGCCAGCAGGGTCGAGGAGGGAAGGATCGCTCAGCCCCAGCATTTT. It translates to CASRVEEGRIAQPQHF. The chain recombines TRBV28 with TRBJ1-5; D remains unclear. Deletions cut 6 bases from V and 6 bases from J, with 21 bases between. The CDR3 extends over 16 amino acids. The germline gives CDR1 MDHEN, CDR2 SYDVKM.

The chain is built from TRBV3-1 (or the pseudogene TRBV3-2) and TRBJ2-2, with a tentative D call TRBD2 (6 bases). V was trimmed by 3 bases and J by 3 bases, leaving 11 bases between them. Looked up from germline, CDR1 is LGHDT and CDR2 is YNNKEL (reference sequence). CDR3 length: 15 amino acids. As DNA, the CDR3 is TGTGCCAGCAGCCAGGGGACGGGGGACACCGGGGAGCTGTTTTTT. Its translation: CASSQGTGDTGELFF.

V and J are TRBV20-1 and TRBJ1-6; no definite D call. V lost 3 bases and J lost 7, with 10 bases in between. Germline CDR1 and CDR2: DFQATT and SNEGSKA (reference sequence). The CDR3 has 13 amino acids. CDR3 in DNA: TGCAGTGCTAGTGGGTGGGCAAATTCACCCCTCCACTTT. Amino acids: CSASGWANSPLHF.

DNA for the CDR3: TGTGCCAGCAGTTTAACTGAGGGTGGGCAGCCCCAGCATTTT. Amino acids: CASSLTEGGQPQHF. The chain carries TRBV28 and TRBJ1-5; unclear D gene. V lost 2 bases and J 7 bases, leaving 12 bases between the germline ends. The CDR3 runs 14 residues. From germline, CDR1 is MDHEN and CDR2 SYDVKM.

V is TRBV5-6 and J is TRBJ1-2; TRBD1 is a possible D gene (5 bases). The CDR3 is 13 residues long. Trimming removed 0 bases at V and 3 bases at J, with 6 bases between. Germline V gene sequence: CDR1 SGHDT, CDR2 YYEEEE. The CDR3 spells CASSLGQYYGYTF. CDR3 nucleotide sequence: TGTGCCAGCAGCTTGGGACAGTACTATGGCTACACCTTC.

This chain links TRBV28 with TRBJ2-2; 8 positions agree with TRBD1. Germline V gene sequence: CDR1 MDHEN, CDR2 SYDVKM. The CDR3 sequence is 15 residues long. Germline trimming cut 6 bases from V and 4 bases from J; bases unmatched to any gene: 7. DNA of the CDR3: TGTGCCAGCAGCTCAGGGGGCGCGGGCACCGGGGAGCTGTTTTTT. It codes for CASSSGGAGTGELFF.

This rearrangement joins TRBV28 to TRBJ2-1, with 13 bases lining up with TRBD2. The CDR3 contains 16 residues. Per germline, CDR1 MDHEN and CDR2 SYDVKM. The trim removed 5 bases at V and 4 bases at J, leaving 5 bases unmatched. CDR3 residues: CASSPQTSGGYNEQFF. CDR3 DNA sequence: TGTGCCAGCAGTCCCCAGACTAGCGGGGGGTACAATGAGCAGTTCTTC.

This rearrangement joins TRBV7-2 to TRBJ2-7, with D unclear. The CDR3 is 13 amino acids. Trimming stripped 5 bases from V and 6 bases from J, with 14 bases between. Germline CDR1 reads SGHTA; CDR2 reads FQGNSA. The chain's CDR3 is CASSTGPDGEQYF. The CDR3, as DNA: TGTGCCAGCAGCACCGGACCGGACGGCGAGCAGTACTTC.

This chain uses TRBV14 with TRBJ2-2, with D perhaps matching TRBD1 (5 bases). This CDR3 contains 14 residues. V was clipped by 0 bases and J by 14 bases, with 16 bases between them. Germline CDR1 is SGHDN and CDR2 is FVKESK. The CDR3 region is CASSQDRIGVTLFF. The CDR3 DNA follows: TGTGCCAGCAGCCAAGATCGGATAGGGGTTACCCTGTTTTTT. Using reference TRBV14 and TRBJ2-2 for the parts outside the CDR3, the full variable domain is EAGVTQFPSHSVIEKGQTVTLRCDPISGHDNLYWYRRVMGKEIKFLLHFVKESKQDESGMPNNRFLAERTGGTYSTLKVQPAELEDSGVYFCASSQDRIGVTLFFGEGSRLTVL.

The V gene is TRBV5-1, the J gene TRBJ2-1, with D possibly TRBD2 on 6 matching bases. Per germline, CDR1 SGHRS and CDR2 YFSETQ. V lost 4 bases, J lost 9 bases, and 14 bases lay in between. The CDR3 covers 13 residues. The CDR3 DNA reads as TGCGCCAGCAGCAGGGACGGGGGATCTGAGCAGTTCTTC. Its protein is CASSRDGGSEQFF.

The chain links TRBV6-6 to TRBJ1-2, with 12 nucleotides matching TRBD1. Germline V gene sequence: CDR1 MNHNY, CDR2 SVGAGI (reference sequence). This CDR3 comprises 14 residues. V was pared by 5 bases and J by 8 bases, with 6 bases of the junction left unmatched. The CDR3 bases are TGTGCCAGCAGTCGCCGGGACAGGGGGCGCGGCTACACCTTC. Its protein is CASSRRDRGRGYTF.

Turning to this clone: The sample has other DNA sequences that encode this CDR3 too. V and J are TRBV7-9 and TRBJ1-5; D unclear. Germline V lookup: CDR1 SEHNR, CDR2 FQNEAQ (reference sequence). V lost 3 bases to trimming and J lost 4 bases, with 4 bases between them. The CDR3 is made up of 12 amino acids. The CDR3 sequence: CASSFSNQPQHF. The CDR3 DNA reads as TGTGCCAGCAGCTTCAGTAATCAGCCCCAGCATTTT. The variable domain in full, completed from reference TRBV7-9 and TRBJ1-5, reads DTGVSQNPRHKITKRGQNVTFRCDPISEHNRLYWYRQTLGQGPEFLTYFQNEAQLEKSRLLSDRFSAERPKGSFSTLEIQRTEQGDSAMYLCASSFSNQPQHFGDGTRLSIL.

This chain uses TRBV19 with TRBJ2-1, with a tentative D call TRBD2 (6 bases). The CDR3 is made up of 13 amino acids. Germline V gives CDR1 LNHDA, CDR2 SQIVND (reference sequence). Trimming left V 4 bases short and J 6 bases short, with 10 bases between. As DNA, the CDR3 is TGTGCCAGTAGTACCACTAGCAGCAATGAGCAGTTCTTC. It is translated as CASSTTSSNEQFF.

This chain connects TRBV5-1 to TRBJ2-1; 8 bases fit TRBD2. The CDR3 length is 14 residues. V gave up 2 bases and J gave up 4 bases; unmatched junction bases: 2. Germline V CDR1 and CDR2: SGHRS, YFSETQ. The chain's CDR3 is CASSLGGRYNEQFF. DNA for the CDR3: TGCGCCAGCAGCTTAGGCGGGAGGTACAATGAGCAGTTCTTC.

This sequence joins TRBV28 and TRBJ1-5; no clear D. V was shortened by 2 bases and J by 1 base, with 9 bases between the two germline ends. The CDR3 extends over 15 amino acids. The germline gives CDR1 MDHEN, CDR2 SYDVKM. The CDR3 bases are TGTGCCAGCAGTTTACGTACAGCCAGCAATCAGCCCCAGCATTTT. Translated: CASSLRTASNQPQHF.

The chain couples TRBV2 to TRBJ2-7; 11 bases map to TRBD1. In germline, CDR1 is SNHLY, CDR2 FYNNEI. This CDR3 spans 13 amino acids. Losses at the gene ends were 6 bases for V and 6 bases for J; bases not matched to a gene: 4. The CDR3 loop is CASRLGQGGEQYF. CDR3 DNA sequence: TGTGCCAGCAGACTGGGACAGGGGGGCGAGCAGTACTTC.

V is TRBV5-1 and J is TRBJ2-7; D is perhaps TRBD1 (5 bases). The CDR3 has 14 amino acids. V lost 6 bases, J lost 2 bases, and 15 bases lay in between. Per germline, CDR1 SGHRS and CDR2 YFSETQ. The CDR3 spells CASKSTGYTYEQYF. The CDR3 DNA is TGCGCCAGCAAGTCCACAGGTTATACCTACGAGCAGTACTTC.

The chain carries TRBV29-1 and TRBJ1-5, with D perhaps TRBD1 (5 bases). The germline V gene has CDR1 SQVTM and CDR2 ANQGSEA. CDR3 length: 14 residues. The V end was cut by 5 bases, the J end by 2 bases, with 13 bases between. The CDR3 DNA follows: TGCAGCGTTCGGCAGGGCGTCGGCAATCAGCCCCAGCATTTT. Translating it yields CSVRQGVGNQPQHF.